This T cell receptor beta chain comes out of a study of blood T cell repertoires in COVID-19. The V end was cut by 5 bases, the J end by 1 base, with 18 bases between. CDR1 is SEHNR, CDR2 FQNEAQ, per germline (reference sequence). The CDR3 has 16 residues. Sequencing used immunoSEQ multiplex PCR; TCRdb keeps in-frame clones, though not all of them. The repertoire holds 200,000 or so clones, with around 86% as singletons. Sequencing was performed on peripheral blood. The clonotype originates from a human donor in a cohort sampled during active COVID-19. The chain links TRBV7-9 to TRBJ2-7; TRBD2 might be the D (6 bases). Here the CDR3 reads CASSLGGPLPSYEQYF. The CDR3 DNA sequence: TGTGCCAGCAGCCTAGGAGGGCCGCTACCTTCCTACGAGCAGTACTTC.